Listed below are T cell receptor beta chains from one sample, sequenced in a study of T cell changes during pregnancy in multiple sclerosis. Using immunoSEQ multiplex PCR, the repertoire was profiled, and TCRdb retains in-frame clones only, with some absent. The sample includes fewer than 60,000 clones, 92% of them seen just once. The material sequenced was CD4+ T cells from peripheral blood mononuclear cells, taken after pregnancy. These TCRs come from a female donor with multiple sclerosis, enrolled in a pregnancy study. Each CDR3 is given with its conserved first and last residue. D genes are given only for firm matches. Expanded clones are given a class, and other clones once, few, many or no size at all.

len: 14; d_gene: TRBD1; j_gene: TRBJ1-1; abundance: once; v_gene: TRBV6-1; CDR3aa: CASTVSQGATEAFF; CDR3nt: TGTGCCAGCACGGTTTCCCAGGGGGCAACTGAAGCTTTCTTT
len: 16; d_gene: TRBD1; j_gene: TRBJ1-5; abundance: -; v_gene: TRBV7-9; CDR3aa: CASSLVGTGGNQPQHF; CDR3nt: TGTGCCAGCAGCTTAGTAGGTACAGGGGGCAATCAGCCCCAGCATTTT
len: 16; d_gene: TRBD2; j_gene: TRBJ2-7; abundance: -; v_gene: TRBV12-5; CDR3aa: CASGSQVTSGSGEQYF; CDR3nt: TGTGCTAGTGGTTCCCAGGTAACTAGCGGGAGTGGCGAGCAGTACTTC
len: 16; d_gene: -; j_gene: TRBJ2-1; abundance: -; v_gene: TRBV5-4; CDR3aa: CASSLALSRGYNEQFF; CDR3nt: TGTGCCAGCAGCTTGGCCCTATCTCGGGGATACAATGAGCAGTTCTTC
len: 13; d_gene: TRBD1; j_gene: TRBJ2-7; abundance: -; v_gene: TRBV5-1; CDR3aa: CASTEDRVHEQYF; CDR3nt: TGCGCCAGCACGGAGGACAGGGTACACGAGCAGTACTTC
len: 13; d_gene: -; j_gene: TRBJ1-2; abundance: -; v_gene: TRBV27; CDR3aa: CASSSYVLGGYTF; CDR3nt: TGTGCCAGCAGTTCGTACGTACTCGGGGGCTACACCTTC
len: 12; d_gene: -; j_gene: TRBJ1-2; abundance: few; v_gene: TRBV28; CDR3aa: CASSLQGYGYTF; CDR3nt: TGTGCCAGCAGTTTACAGGGGTATGGCTACACCTTC
len: 15; d_gene: -; j_gene: TRBJ2-3; abundance: -; v_gene: TRBV5-6; CDR3aa: CASSRTHPWPDTQYF; CDR3nt: TGTGCCAGCAGCCGGACTCACCCATGGCCAGATACGCAGTATTTT
len: 18; d_gene: TRBD2; j_gene: TRBJ2-3; abundance: -; v_gene: TRBV7-2; CDR3aa: CASSLASSGLVVTDTQYF; CDR3nt: TGTGCCAGCAGCTTAGCGTCATCAGGACTAGTGGTTACAGATACGCAGTATTTT
len: 15; d_gene: -; j_gene: TRBJ2-3; abundance: -; v_gene: TRBV5-1; CDR3aa: CASRGRGVGTDTQYF; CDR3nt: TGCGCCAGCCGTGGAAGGGGCGTCGGCACAGATACGCAGTATTTT
len: 13; d_gene: -; j_gene: TRBJ1-4; abundance: -; v_gene: TRBV28; CDR3aa: CASRQGMLGKLFF; CDR3nt: TGTGCCAGCAGACAGGGTATGTTAGGAAAACTGTTTTTT
len: 15; d_gene: -; j_gene: TRBJ1-5; abundance: -; v_gene: TRBV5-5; CDR3aa: CASSFSDGINQPQHF; CDR3nt: TGTGCCAGCAGCTTTAGCGACGGCATCAATCAGCCCCAGCATTTT
len: 15; d_gene: -; j_gene: TRBJ2-7; abundance: -; v_gene: TRBV27; CDR3aa: CASSLVPGHVYEQYF; CDR3nt: TGTGCCAGCAGTTTAGTTCCAGGCCACGTCTACGAGCAGTACTTC
len: 15; d_gene: TRBD2; j_gene: TRBJ2-1; abundance: -; v_gene: TRBV5-1; CDR3aa: CASSFRPRDYREQFF; CDR3nt: TGCGCCAGCAGCTTCAGGCCCCGGGACTATAGGGAGCAGTTCTTC
len: 15; d_gene: -; j_gene: TRBJ1-1; abundance: -; v_gene: TRBV2; CDR3aa: CASSEALWLMPEAFF; CDR3nt: TGTGCCAGCAGTGAAGCGCTTTGGCTGATGCCTGAAGCTTTCTTT
len: 15; d_gene: -; j_gene: TRBJ1-4; abundance: -; v_gene: TRBV5-1; CDR3aa: CASSREGATNEKLFF; CDR3nt: TGCGCCAGCAGCCGCGAGGGGGCAACTAATGAAAAACTGTTTTTT
len: 13; d_gene: -; j_gene: TRBJ2-1; abundance: -; v_gene: TRBV7-9; CDR3aa: CASSLGHSARGFF; CDR3nt: TGTGCCAGCAGCTTAGGTCACAGTGCCCGGGGGTTCTTC